This entry concerns a single T cell receptor (beta chain). Its recognized antigen is unknown. The DNA is omitted, as the CDR3 cannot be located on it reliably, and the CDR3 follows TCRdb's listing. The entry originates in a study of T-cell reconstitution after alpha-beta-depleted transplantation in children (dated by TCRdb to 2016 to 2017). About the investigation overall: T-cell immune reconstitution after TCRalphabeta/CD19-depleted allogeneic hematopoietic cell transplantation in children was quantitatively tracked in the study by means of TCR repertoire profiling. Summary of the overall study and its limitations: The apparently early recovery of alphabetaT-cell counts about two months after transplant reportedly depended on only several hundred rapidly expanded clones that came from non-depleted graft cells. The high TCRbeta diversity at day 60 in some patients was ascribed to recipient T cells and intrathymic progenitors that had survived conditioning. The frequencies of hyperexpanded clones fell over the following months, and after one year, T-cell counts and TCRbeta diversity were mostly attributed to newly produced T cells.

What the treatment or condition label conveys for this sample: allogeneic hematopoietic cell transplantation with graft depleted of TCRalphabeta T cells and CD19 B cells. The children who served as transplant recipients had been given grafts of TCRalphabeta/CD19-depleted allogeneic hematopoietic cells. Receptor amplification or capture employed PCR. The sample was run on an Illumina HiSeq 2500. To normalize quantification of the TCRbeta repertoire, the TCR libraries were built with molecular barcoding that relied on unique molecular identifiers. The public reads were quality trimmed at Q25 with fastp and then assembled into clones with MiXCR by TCRdb, keeping productive beta chains. Entries are consolidated by CDR3 protein sequence, retaining the most common genes and DNA. The sample data list 700,000 to 950,000 distinct CDR3 sequences, and roughly 15% of these were observed just once. The biggest ten clones account for 5% of the sample.

Sequences SNHLY (CDR1) and FYNNEI (CDR2) are obtained from the germline V gene. There are 17 amino acids in the CDR3, from cysteine to phenylalanine inclusive. The clonotype comes from a male patient younger than 18 who had a stem cell transplant for acute lymphoblastic leukemia, so the T cells may come from the graft donor. Specimen: PBMCs, mostly from graft donor cells, collected 360 days after TCRalphabeta/CD19-depleted stem cell transplant. The V gene is TRBV2 and the J gene is TRBJ2-7; TRBD2, as called in the table, went unchecked against the DNA. CDR3 sequence: CAIPLCSGRAYSCEQYF.